The 8 T cell receptor beta chains below come from one sample, sequenced in a study of blood T cells in healthy people across ages. A second about 7 to 12 cycle PCR used barcoded and J-beta primers. MiXCR, applied by TCRdb to the 5' RACE reads, yields one record per CDR3 protein. The sample carries around 800,000 distinct CDR3 sequences, about 62% recorded once. The source material was blood. The origin of the receptors is a man aged 25-45 years in good health.

This clonotype occurred a few times. The gene calls are TRBV21-1 and TRBJ2-5; the DNA was not used to check the table's D call, TRBD1. TRBV21-1 is a recognized pseudogene. This CDR3 comprises 15 residues. Here the CDR3 DNA reads TGTGCCAGCAGCAAAGCAGGGACAGGGGGGCAGACCCAGTACTTC. Its translation is CASSKAGTGGQTQYF.

The chain is built from TRBV12-3 or TRBV12-4 and TRBJ2-3; D possibly matches TRBD1 or TRBD2 (6 bases each). Between the trimmed V and J ends, which lost 6 bases and 1 base, there was a span of 14 bases. This CDR3 region has 15 residues. In DNA form, the CDR3 reads TGTGCCAGCAGCCGGGGGCCCCAACGCACAGATACGCAGTATTTT. As protein: CASSRGPQRTDTQYF.

The V call is TRBV10-3, the J call TRBJ1-2; weak D call: TRBD1 (6 bases). The germline CDR1 and CDR2 sequences are ENHRY and SYGVKD. The V end lost 4 bases, the J end lost 8 bases, and 17 bases lay between the germline ends. The CDR3 spans 14 residues. The CDR3 reads CAISARGGTEGYTF. For the CDR3, the DNA is TGTGCCATCAGTGCGAGGGGGGGCACGGAGGGCTACACCTTC.

This rearrangement joins TRBV24-1 to TRBJ2-7; D may be TRBD1 (7 bases). Trimming took 5 bases from V and 6 from J, leaving 13 bases between them. Germline V CDR1 and CDR2: KGHDR, SFDVKD. CDR3 length: 13 amino acids. CDR3 DNA sequence: TGTGCCACCAGTGGTTCAGGGGGGCCCGAGCAGTACTTC. This translates into CATSGSGGPEQYF.

This sequence joins TRBV7-8 and TRBJ2-4; 7 bases are a match to TRBD2. This CDR3 has 13 residues. The V gene's germline CDR1 is SGHVS and CDR2 FQNEAQ. J was trimmed by 13 bases and V by 4 bases; bases with no gene match: 10. CDR3 bases: TGTGCCAGCAGCTCCGGGGGGTGGACTAAACAGTACTTC. The encoded protein is CASSSGGWTKQYF.

This clonotype was seen a handful of times. This chain links TRBV4-3 with TRBJ1-2; 8 nucleotides agree with TRBD1. J lost 4 bases, V lost 5 bases, and 21 bases had no gene match. The CDR3 sequence is 19 residues long. Germline V gene data show CDR1 as LGHNA and CDR2 as YSLEER. CDR3 sequence: CASSANIGTGALSPYGYTF. CDR3 bases: TGCGCCAGCAGCGCCAATATTGGGACAGGAGCTCTCTCCCCCTATGGCTACACCTTC.

This clonotype was counted a few times. The chain recombines TRBV7-8 with TRBJ2-3; 7 nucleotides agree with TRBD1. The V segment lost 5 bases and the J segment 0 bases; nucleotides outside the gene matches: 8. Per germline, CDR1 SGHVS and CDR2 FQNEAQ. There are 16 residues in the CDR3. The DNA of the CDR3 is TGTGCCAGCAGCCCAAGGGACAGCGGAAGCACAGATACGCAGTATTTT. Its translation: CASSPRDSGSTDTQYF. Together with reference TRBV7-8 and TRBJ2-3, the CDR3 gives the full variable domain: GAGVSQSPRYKVAKRGQDVALRCDPISGHVSLFWYQQALGQGPEFLTYFQNEAQLDKSGLPSDRFFAERPEGSVSTLKIQRTQQEDSAVYLCASSPRDSGSTDTQYFGPGTRLTVL.

This clonotype was observed a few times. This sequence joins TRBV20-1 and TRBJ2-3; D remains unclear. The ends were cut back, 0 bases at V and 3 bases at J, with 19 bases in the middle. The germline gives CDR1 DFQATT, CDR2 SNEGSKA (reference sequence). The CDR3 extends over 17 amino acids. The chain's CDR3 is CSARDQIPPGSTDTQYF. DNA for the CDR3: TGCAGTGCTAGAGATCAGATCCCGCCGGGCTCGACAGATACGCAGTATTTT.